What follows describes a single T cell receptor beta chain. Repertoires were generated with immunoSEQ multiplex PCR, while TCRdb's copy carries only in-frame clones and drops some. The top ten hold 6% to 8% of the sample, which has roughly 66,000 clones, around 84% seen once. This CDR3 spans 12 amino acids. V lost 1 base to trimming and J lost 8 bases, with 6 bases between them. Germline V gives CDR1 SGHVS, CDR2 FNYEAQ. The data belong to a study of OX40 agonist ivuxolimab in advanced cancers. The TCR comes from an adult with an advanced solid tumor such as melanoma, head and neck, liver or kidney cancer. Sequencing used CD4+ or CD8+ T cells sorted from blood, obtained in a trial of the OX40 agonist ivuxolimab. The chain couples TRBV7-6 to TRBJ2-1; D uncertain. CDR3 residues: CASSLERDEQFF. Here the CDR3 DNA reads TGTGCCAGCAGCTTAGAACGGGATGAGCAGTTCTTC.